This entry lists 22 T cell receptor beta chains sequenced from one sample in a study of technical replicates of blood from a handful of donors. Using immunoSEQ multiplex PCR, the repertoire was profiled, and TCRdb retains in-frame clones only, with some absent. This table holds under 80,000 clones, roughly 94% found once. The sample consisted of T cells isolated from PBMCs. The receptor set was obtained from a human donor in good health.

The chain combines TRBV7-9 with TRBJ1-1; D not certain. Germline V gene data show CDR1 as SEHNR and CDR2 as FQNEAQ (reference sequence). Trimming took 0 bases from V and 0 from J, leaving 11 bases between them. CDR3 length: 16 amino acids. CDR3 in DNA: TGTGCCAGCAGCTTAGCTTTTACGGGAGTGAACACTGAAGCTTTCTTT. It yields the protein CASSLAFTGVNTEAFF.

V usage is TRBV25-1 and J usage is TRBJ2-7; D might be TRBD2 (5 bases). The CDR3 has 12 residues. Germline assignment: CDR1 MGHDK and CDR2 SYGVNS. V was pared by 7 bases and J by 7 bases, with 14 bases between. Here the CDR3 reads CASKRGYQEQYF. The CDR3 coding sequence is TGTGCCAGCAAACGGGGATATCAAGAGCAGTACTTC.

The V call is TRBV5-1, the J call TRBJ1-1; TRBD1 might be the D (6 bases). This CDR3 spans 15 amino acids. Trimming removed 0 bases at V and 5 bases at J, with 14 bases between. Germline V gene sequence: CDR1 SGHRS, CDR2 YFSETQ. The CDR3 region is CASSLDPGVDTEAFF. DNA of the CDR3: TGCGCCAGCAGCTTGGACCCAGGGGTTGATACTGAAGCTTTCTTT. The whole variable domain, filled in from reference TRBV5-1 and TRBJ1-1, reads KAGVTQTPRYLIKTRGQQVTLSCSPISGHRSVSWYQQTPGQGLQFLFEYFSETQRNKGNFPGRFSGRQFSNSRSEMNVSTLELGDSALYLCASSLDPGVDTEAFFGQGTRLTVV.

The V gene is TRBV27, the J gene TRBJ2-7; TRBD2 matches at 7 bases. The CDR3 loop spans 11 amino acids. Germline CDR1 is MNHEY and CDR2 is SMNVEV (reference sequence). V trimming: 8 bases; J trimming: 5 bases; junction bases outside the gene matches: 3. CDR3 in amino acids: CASLGGNEQYF. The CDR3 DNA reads TGTGCCAGCTTGGGGGGGAACGAGCAGTACTTC.

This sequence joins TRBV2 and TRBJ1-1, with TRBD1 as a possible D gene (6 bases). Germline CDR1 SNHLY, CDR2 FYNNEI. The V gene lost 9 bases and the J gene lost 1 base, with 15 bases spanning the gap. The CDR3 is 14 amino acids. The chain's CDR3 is CARGPGGENTEAFF. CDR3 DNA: TGTGCCAGGGGTCCGGGGGGCGAGAACACTGAAGCTTTCTTT.

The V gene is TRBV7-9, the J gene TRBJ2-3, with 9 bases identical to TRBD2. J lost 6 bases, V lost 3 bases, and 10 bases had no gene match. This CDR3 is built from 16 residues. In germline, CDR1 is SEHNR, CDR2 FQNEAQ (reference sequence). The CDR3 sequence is CASSFRASGNGDTQYF. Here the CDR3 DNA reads TGTGCCAGCAGCTTCCGGGCTAGCGGGAATGGGGATACGCAGTATTTT.

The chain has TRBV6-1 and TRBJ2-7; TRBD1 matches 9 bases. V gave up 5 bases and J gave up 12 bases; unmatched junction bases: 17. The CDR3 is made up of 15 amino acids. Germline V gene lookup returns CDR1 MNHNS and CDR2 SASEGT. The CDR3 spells CASSWTGEFNWAAYF. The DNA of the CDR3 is TGTGCCAGCAGTTGGACAGGGGAGTTCAATTGGGCTGCGTACTTC.

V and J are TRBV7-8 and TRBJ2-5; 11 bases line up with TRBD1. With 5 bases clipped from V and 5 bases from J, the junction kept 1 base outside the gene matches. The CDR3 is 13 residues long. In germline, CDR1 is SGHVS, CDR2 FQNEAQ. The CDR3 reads CASSRDRGETQYF. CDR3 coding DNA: TGTGCCAGCAGCAGGGACAGGGGGGAGACCCAGTACTTC.

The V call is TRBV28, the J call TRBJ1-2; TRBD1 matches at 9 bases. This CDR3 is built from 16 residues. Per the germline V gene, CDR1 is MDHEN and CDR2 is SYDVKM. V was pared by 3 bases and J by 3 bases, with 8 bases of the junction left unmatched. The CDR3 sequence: CASSFQRRTGDYGYTF. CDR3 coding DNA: TGTGCCAGCAGTTTCCAACGTAGGACAGGGGACTATGGCTACACCTTC.

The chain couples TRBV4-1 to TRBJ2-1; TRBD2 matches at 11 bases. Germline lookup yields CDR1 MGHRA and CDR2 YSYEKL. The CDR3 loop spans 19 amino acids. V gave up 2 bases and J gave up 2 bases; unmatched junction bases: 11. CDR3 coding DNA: TGCGCCAGCAGCCAAAGGACCTACGTAGCGGGAGGGCCCTACAATGAGCAGTTCTTC. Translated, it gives CASSQRTYVAGGPYNEQFF.

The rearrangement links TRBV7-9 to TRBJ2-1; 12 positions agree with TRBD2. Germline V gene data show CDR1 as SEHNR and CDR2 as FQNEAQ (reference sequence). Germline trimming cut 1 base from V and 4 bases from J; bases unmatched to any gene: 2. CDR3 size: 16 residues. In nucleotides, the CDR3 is TGTGCCAGCAGCTTAGAGACTAGCGGGGGATACAATGAGCAGTTCTTC. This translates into CASSLETSGGYNEQFF.

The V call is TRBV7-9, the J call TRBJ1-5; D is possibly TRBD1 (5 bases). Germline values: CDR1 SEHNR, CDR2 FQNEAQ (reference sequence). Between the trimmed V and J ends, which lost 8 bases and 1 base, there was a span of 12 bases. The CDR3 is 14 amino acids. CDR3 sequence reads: CASQAGESNQPQHF. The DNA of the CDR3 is TGTGCCAGCCAGGCGGGGGAGAGCAATCAGCCCCAGCATTTT.

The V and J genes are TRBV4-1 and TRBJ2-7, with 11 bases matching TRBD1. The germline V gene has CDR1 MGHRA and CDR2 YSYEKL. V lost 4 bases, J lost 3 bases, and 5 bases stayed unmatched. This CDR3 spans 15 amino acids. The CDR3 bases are TGCGCCAGCAGCCTCCGGACAGGGGGCTTCTACGAGCAGTACTTC. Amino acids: CASSLRTGGFYEQYF.

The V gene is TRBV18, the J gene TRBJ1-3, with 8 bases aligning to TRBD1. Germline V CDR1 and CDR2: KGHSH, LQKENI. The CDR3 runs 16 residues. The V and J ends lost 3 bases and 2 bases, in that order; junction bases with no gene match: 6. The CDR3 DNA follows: TGTGCCAGCTCACCCGTGACAGGGGTGCCTGGAAACACCATATATTTT. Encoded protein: CASSPVTGVPGNTIYF.

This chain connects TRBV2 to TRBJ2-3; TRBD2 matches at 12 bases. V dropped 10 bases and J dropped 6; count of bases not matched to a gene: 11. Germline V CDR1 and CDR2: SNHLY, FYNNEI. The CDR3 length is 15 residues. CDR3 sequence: CATAGLAGGWDTQYF. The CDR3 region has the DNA TGTGCCACCGCGGGGCTAGCGGGGGGGTGGGATACGCAGTATTTT.

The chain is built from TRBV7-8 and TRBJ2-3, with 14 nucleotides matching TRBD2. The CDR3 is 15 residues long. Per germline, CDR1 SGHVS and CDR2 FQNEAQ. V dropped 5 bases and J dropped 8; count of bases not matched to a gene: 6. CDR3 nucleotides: TGTGCCAGCAGCCCGGGACTAGCGGGAGAGGGTACGCAGTATTTT. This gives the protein CASSPGLAGEGTQYF.

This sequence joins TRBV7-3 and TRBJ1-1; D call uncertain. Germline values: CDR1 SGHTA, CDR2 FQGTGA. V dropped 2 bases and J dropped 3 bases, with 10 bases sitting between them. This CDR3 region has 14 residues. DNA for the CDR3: TGTGCCAGCAGCTTACGGTCCCGGGACACTGAAGCTTTCTTT. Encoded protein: CASSLRSRDTEAFF.

The CDR3: CASSLLAGGPNIQYF. CDR3 nucleotide sequence: TGTGCCAGCAGCTTACTAGCGGGGGGGCCAAACATTCAGTACTTC. V and J are TRBV11-3 and TRBJ2-4, with 12 bases that match TRBD2. The germline gives CDR1 SGHNT, CDR2 YENEEA. After removal of 2 bases from V and 6 bases from J, the junction contained 2 bases not matched to a gene. This CDR3 contains 15 residues.

CDR3 bases: TGTGCCAGTAGTATATTGGGACAGCCTGATCCAAACATTCAGTACTTC. Residues: CASSILGQPDPNIQYF. V and J are TRBV19 and TRBJ2-4; 7 bases fit TRBD1. Trimming cost V 2 bases and J 6 bases; bases outside gene matches: 10. CDR1 LNHDA and CDR2 SQIVND come from the germline V gene (reference sequence). This CDR3 region has 16 residues.

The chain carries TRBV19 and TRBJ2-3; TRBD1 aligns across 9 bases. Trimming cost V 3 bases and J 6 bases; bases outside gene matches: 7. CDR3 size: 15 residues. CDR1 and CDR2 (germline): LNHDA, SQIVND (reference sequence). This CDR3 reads CASSIPGQGVDTQYF. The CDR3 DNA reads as TGTGCCAGTAGTATTCCGGGACAGGGTGTTGATACGCAGTATTTT.

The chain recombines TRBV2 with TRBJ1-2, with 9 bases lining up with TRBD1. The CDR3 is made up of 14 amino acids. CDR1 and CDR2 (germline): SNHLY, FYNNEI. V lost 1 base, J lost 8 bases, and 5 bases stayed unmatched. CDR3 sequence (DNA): TGTGCCAGCAGTGAAGAGTGGACAGGGGACGGCTACACCTTC. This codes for CASSEEWTGDGYTF.

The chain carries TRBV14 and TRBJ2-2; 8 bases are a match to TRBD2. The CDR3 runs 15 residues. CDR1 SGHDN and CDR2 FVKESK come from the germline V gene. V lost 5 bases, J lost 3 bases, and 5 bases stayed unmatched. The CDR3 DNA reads TGTGCCAGCAGCAAAATAGCGGGATACACCGGGGAGCTGTTTTTT. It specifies CASSKIAGYTGELFF.